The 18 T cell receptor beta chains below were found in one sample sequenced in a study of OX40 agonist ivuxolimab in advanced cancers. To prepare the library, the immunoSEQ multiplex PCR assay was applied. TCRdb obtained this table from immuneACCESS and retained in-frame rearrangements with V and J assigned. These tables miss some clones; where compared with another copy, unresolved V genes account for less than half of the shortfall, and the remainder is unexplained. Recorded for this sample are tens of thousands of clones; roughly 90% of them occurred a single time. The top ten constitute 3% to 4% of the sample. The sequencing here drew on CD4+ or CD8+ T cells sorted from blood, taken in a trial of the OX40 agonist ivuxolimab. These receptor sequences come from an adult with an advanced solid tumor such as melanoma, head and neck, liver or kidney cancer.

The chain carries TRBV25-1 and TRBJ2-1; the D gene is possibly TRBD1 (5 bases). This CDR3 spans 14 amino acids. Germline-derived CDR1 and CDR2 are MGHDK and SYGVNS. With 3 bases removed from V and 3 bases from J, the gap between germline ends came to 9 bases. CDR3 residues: CASSEDIGYNEQFF. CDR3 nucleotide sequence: TGTGCCAGCAGTGAGGACATAGGCTACAATGAGCAGTTCTTC.

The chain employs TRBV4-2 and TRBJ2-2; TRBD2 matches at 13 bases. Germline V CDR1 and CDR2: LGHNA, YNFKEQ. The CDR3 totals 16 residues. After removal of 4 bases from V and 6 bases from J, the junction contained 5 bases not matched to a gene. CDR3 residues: CASSPTSGGDAGELFF. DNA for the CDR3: TGTGCCAGCAGCCCTACTAGCGGGGGGGATGCCGGGGAGCTGTTTTTT.

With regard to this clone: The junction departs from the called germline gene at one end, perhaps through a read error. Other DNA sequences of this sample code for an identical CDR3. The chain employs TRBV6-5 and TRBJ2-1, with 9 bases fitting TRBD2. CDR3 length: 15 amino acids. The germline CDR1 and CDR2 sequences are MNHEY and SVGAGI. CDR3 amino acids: CASRMGTSMSNEQFF. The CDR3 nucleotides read TGCGCCAGCAGAATGGGGACTAGCATGTCCAATGAGCAGTTCTTC.

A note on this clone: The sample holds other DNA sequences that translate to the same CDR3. The CDR3 loop is CASSLGDLLRGTEAFF. The CDR3 nucleotides are TGCGCCAGCAGCTTGGGGGACCTCCTTAGGGGCACTGAAGCTTTCTTT. The rearrangement uses TRBV5-1 and TRBJ1-1, with a possible D match to TRBD1 (5 bases). CDR3 size: 16 residues. The V end lost 0 bases, the J end lost 4 bases, and 16 bases lay between the germline ends. Germline assignment: CDR1 SGHRS and CDR2 YFSETQ.

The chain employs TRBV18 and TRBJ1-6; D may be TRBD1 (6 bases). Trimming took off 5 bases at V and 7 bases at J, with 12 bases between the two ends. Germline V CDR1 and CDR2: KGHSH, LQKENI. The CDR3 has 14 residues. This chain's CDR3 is CASSGAGANSPLHF. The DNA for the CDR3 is TGTGCCAGCTCAGGCGCGGGGGCCAATTCACCCCTCCACTTT.

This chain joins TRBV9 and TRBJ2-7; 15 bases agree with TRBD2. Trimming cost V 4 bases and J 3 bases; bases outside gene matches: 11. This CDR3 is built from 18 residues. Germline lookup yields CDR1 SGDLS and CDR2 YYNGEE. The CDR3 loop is CASSPRGLAGGRGYEQYF. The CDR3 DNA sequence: TGTGCCAGCAGCCCCAGGGGACTAGCGGGAGGTAGGGGCTACGAGCAGTACTTC.

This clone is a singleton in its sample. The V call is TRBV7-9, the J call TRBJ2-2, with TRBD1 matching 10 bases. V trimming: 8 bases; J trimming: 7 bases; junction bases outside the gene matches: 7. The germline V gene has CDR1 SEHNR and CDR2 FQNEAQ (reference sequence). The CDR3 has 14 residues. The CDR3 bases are TGTGCCAGCCAGGGACAGGGGTTGTTCGGGGAGCTGTTTTTT. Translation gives CASQGQGLFGELFF. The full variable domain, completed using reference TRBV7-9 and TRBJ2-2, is DTGVSQNPRHKITKRGQNVTFRCDPISEHNRLYWYRQTLGQGPEFLTYFQNEAQLEKSRLLSDRFSAERPKGSFSTLEIQRTEQGDSAMYLCASQGQGLFGELFFGEGSRLTVL.

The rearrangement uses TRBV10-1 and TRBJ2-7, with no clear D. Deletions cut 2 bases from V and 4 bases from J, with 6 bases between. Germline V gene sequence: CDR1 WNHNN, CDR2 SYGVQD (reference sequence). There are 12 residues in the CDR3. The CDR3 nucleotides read TGCGCCAGCAGTGAGGTGGGATACGAGCAGTACTTC. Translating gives CASSEVGYEQYF.

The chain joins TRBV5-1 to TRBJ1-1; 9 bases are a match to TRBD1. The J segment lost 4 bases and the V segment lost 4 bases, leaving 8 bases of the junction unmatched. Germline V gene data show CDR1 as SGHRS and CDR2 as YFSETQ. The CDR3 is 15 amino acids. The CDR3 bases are TGCGCCAGCAGCCCAGACAGGGGGTCGACCACTGAAGCTTTCTTT. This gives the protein CASSPDRGSTTEAFF.

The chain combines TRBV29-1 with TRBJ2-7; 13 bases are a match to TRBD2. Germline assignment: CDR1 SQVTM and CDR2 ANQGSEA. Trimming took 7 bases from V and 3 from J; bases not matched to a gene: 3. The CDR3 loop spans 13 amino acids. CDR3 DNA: TGCAGCGCGGGACTAGCGGGGTTCTACGAGCAGTACTTC. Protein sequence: CSAGLAGFYEQYF.

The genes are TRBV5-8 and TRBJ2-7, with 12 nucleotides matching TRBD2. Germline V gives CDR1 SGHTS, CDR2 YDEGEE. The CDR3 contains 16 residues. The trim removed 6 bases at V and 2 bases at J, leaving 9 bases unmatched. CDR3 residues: CASIPLAGGGAYEQYF. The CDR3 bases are TGTGCCAGCATCCCCCTAGCGGGAGGGGGTGCCTACGAGCAGTACTTC.

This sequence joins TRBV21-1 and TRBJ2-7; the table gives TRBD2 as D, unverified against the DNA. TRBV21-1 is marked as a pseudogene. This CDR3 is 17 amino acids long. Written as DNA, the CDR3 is TGTGCCAGCAGCAAAGGACCAGAGGGCGTTGGCTGGTACGAGCAGTACTTC. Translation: CASSKGPEGVGWYEQYF.

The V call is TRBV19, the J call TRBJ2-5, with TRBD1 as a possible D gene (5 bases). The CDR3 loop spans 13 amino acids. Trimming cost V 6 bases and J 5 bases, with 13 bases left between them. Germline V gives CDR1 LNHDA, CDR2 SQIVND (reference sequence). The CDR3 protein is CASRGVPGETQYF. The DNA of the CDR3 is TGTGCCAGTAGAGGGGTGCCAGGGGAGACCCAGTACTTC.

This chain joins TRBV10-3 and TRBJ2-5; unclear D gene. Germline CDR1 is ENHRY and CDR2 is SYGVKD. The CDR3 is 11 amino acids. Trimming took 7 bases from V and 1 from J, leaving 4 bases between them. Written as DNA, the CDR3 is TGTGCCATCAACTTCCAAGAGACCCAGTACTTC. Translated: CAINFQETQYF.

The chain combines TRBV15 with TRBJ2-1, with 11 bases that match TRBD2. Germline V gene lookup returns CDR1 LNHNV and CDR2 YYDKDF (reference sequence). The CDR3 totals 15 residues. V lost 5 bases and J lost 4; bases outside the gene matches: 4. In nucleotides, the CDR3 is TGTGCCACCAGCGGGGGACTAGCGGCTTACAATGAGCAGTTCTTC. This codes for CATSGGLAAYNEQFF.

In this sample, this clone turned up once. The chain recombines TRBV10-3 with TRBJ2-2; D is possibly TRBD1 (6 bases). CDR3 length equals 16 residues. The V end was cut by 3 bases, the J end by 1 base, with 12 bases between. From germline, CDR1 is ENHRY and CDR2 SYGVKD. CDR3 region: CAISDSTGLNTGELFF. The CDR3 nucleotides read TGTGCCATCAGTGATTCGACAGGCCTGAACACCGGGGAGCTGTTTTTT.

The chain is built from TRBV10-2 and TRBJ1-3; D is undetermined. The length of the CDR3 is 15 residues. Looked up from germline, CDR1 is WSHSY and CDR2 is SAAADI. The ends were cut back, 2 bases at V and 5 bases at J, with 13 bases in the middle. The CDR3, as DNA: TGCGCCAGCAGTGAGCCGGAAGGCCAAAGAAACACCATATATTTT. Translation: CASSEPEGQRNTIYF.

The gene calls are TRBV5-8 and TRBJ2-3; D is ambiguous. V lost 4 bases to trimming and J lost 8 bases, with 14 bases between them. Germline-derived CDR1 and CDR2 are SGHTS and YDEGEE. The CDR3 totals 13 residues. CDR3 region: CASSPLVRGTQYF. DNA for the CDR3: TGTGCCAGCAGCCCCCTGGTGAGAGGTACGCAGTATTTT.